The present T cell receptor beta chain was sequenced within a study of Ad26.COV2.S vaccination and SARS-CoV-2 variants (dated by TCRdb to the early 2020s). About the study as a whole: Vaccine-arm donors came from COV1001, a multicentre, randomized, double-blind, placebo-controlled phase I-IIa trial of Ad26.COV2.S in healthy adults. Ad26.COV2.S was administered intramuscularly at a dose of 5x10^10 or 1x10^11 viral particles, either as one shot or as two shots given 56 days apart. TCRbeta repertoire sequencing was used to assess the specificity and breadth of SARS-CoV-2-reactive T cell receptors after Ad26.COV2.S vaccination. The TCR-sequenced set comprised approximately 30 samples: some 19 Ad26.COV2.S vaccine recipients, 5 placebo recipients and 8 SARS-CoV-2 convalescent individuals. Trial participants were randomized into five groups of five, in which low-dose or high-dose Ad26.COV2.S was given once or twice, or placebo was given on both occasions. Investigators did not know the trial group allocation while performing experiments and assessing outcomes. Summary of the overall study and its limitations: The study lacked the statistical power to compare responses across vaccine doses or regimens. Compared with placebo recipients, Ad26.COV2.S recipients showed higher spike-specific TCR breadth (P = 0.0014). It was noted by the authors that total T cell responses may have been underestimated by the TCR breadth and depth analyses. Vaccine and placebo recipients had similar non-spike TCR breadth, a finding consistent with the vaccine containing only spike. After vaccination, spike-specific CD8+ and CD4+ T cell responses were reported to show substantial breadth.

Worth noting for this clone: The antigen it binds to is not known. No much larger clone exists at a distance of one base, and base qualities are not known.

TCRbeta CDR3 regions were sequenced with the immunoSEQ Assay. After extraction, genomic DNA underwent amplification by bias-controlled multiplex PCR, followed by high-throughput sequencing. The paper's data handling went like this. To quantify the absolute abundance of each unique TCRbeta CDR3 region, sequences were collapsed and filtered. T cell fraction was estimated by normalization of TCRbeta template counts to usable DNA, with usable DNA being measured through amplification of reference genes present in all nucleated cells. Repertoire TCRs were annotated as SARS-CoV-2-specific by exact matching of V gene, CDR3 amino acid sequence and J gene to a known reactive TCR set. The reference SARS-CoV-2 TCR set was obtained from MIRA and was filtered for enrichment in COVID-19-positive ImmuneCODE repertoires, whereby public or cross-reactive TCRs were removed. Using the MIRA antigens, annotated TCRs were further analysed by specific ORF or by position within an ORF. Depth was the summed frequency of annotated unique rearrangements, while breadth was defined as annotated unique rearrangements over total unique productive rearrangements. Two-sided Wilcoxon rank-sum tests were used to compare TCR breadth between groups. TCRdb's version of the immuneACCESS table is confined to in-frame rearrangements and falls short of the full clone set. An unresolved V gene accounts for under half of the shortfall where checked; the remainder is of unknown origin. V, J and clone size were drawn from that table, and D and trimming were deduced from the DNA. The sample table shows under 300,000 clones, and approximately 90% are seen once. Roughly 3% of the sample is held by the ten biggest clonotypes.

The germline V gene (reference sequence) yields SGHNT for CDR1 and YYREEE for CDR2. Relative to germline, V is missing 5 bases and J is missing 8 bases, with 12 bases of the junction outside any gene match. There are 15 amino acids in the CDR3, from cysteine to phenylalanine inclusive. Just CDR3 DNA is preserved here, 45 bases in frame from base 1. What the treatment or condition label conveys for this sample: about 20 received Ad26.COV2.S at low or high dose, single or two shots; roughly five received placebo; per-sample allocation not given. Repertoires of vaccine and placebo recipients were sequenced from samples taken on day 63 after the first injection. In Cohort 1b, about 25 adults aged 18-55 years were enrolled at a single site in Boston, USA, between 29 July and 7 August 2020. Ad26.COV2.S was a replication-incompetent adenovirus type 26 vector that expressed a prefusion-stabilized SARS-CoV-2 spike protein derived from the original Wuhan strain.

This sample comprised peripheral blood, obtained in a trial of Ad26.COV2.S vaccine versus placebo. Recombination joined TRBV5-4 with TRBJ1-3, with 8 bases matching TRBD1. The sequence derives from a person aged 18 to 59 who received the Ad26.COV2.S COVID-19 vaccine or a placebo. The nucleotides read TGTGCCAGCAGACAAAAACCACAGGGGGAGCACACCATATATTTT. It translates to CASRQKPQGEHTIYF.